What follows are 6 T cell receptor beta chains derived from one specimen sequenced in a study of ipilimumab plus nivolumab after autologous stem cell transplantation. Only in-frame clones appear in the TCRdb table, and some are missing; sequencing was by immunoSEQ multiplex PCR. The data hold about 40,000 clones, with over 90% observed a single time. Sequencing used PBMCs, obtained in a trial of ipilimumab plus nivolumab as post-transplant consolidation. The receptor set was obtained from a male donor with multiple myeloma.

V and J are TRBV7-2 and TRBJ1-3; 8 positions agree with TRBD1. With 4 bases clipped from V and 4 bases from J, the junction kept 3 bases outside the gene matches. Germline assignment: CDR1 SGHTA and CDR2 FQGNSA. The CDR3 has 14 residues. The CDR3 loop is CASSSGQEGNTIYF. In DNA form, the CDR3 reads TGTGCCAGCAGCTCGGGACAGGAGGGAAACACCATATATTTT.

The rearrangement uses TRBV28 and TRBJ2-3; the D gene is possibly TRBD1 (7 bases). Per the germline V gene, CDR1 is MDHEN and CDR2 is SYDVKM. The CDR3 contains 17 residues. V lost 10 bases, J lost 0 bases, and 23 bases lay in between. CDR3 nucleotide sequence: TGTGCCACCGGGGGCAGGGGGGCGGAATTTAGCACAGATACGCAGTATTTT. Translated: CATGGRGAEFSTDTQYF.

The rearrangement links TRBV11-2 to TRBJ2-7; 7 bases are shared with TRBD2. Germline V gene data show CDR1 as SGHAT and CDR2 as FQNNGV. The CDR3 contains 15 residues. With V trimmed by 5 bases and J by 9 bases, 16 bases remained unmatched. The CDR3 region is CASSKGRGPNHAQYF. The CDR3 DNA is TGTGCCAGCAGCAAGGGGAGGGGCCCGAACCATGCGCAGTACTTC.

V is TRBV18 and J is TRBJ2-1, with 11 bases fitting TRBD2. Germline CDR1 reads KGHSH; CDR2 reads LQKENI. V lost 6 bases to trimming and J lost 8 bases; unmatched junction nucleotides: 18. CDR3 length equals 18 residues. The CDR3 sequence: CASSHPVGSGRATDEQFF. The CDR3 DNA follows: TGTGCCAGCTCCCACCCTGTAGGTAGCGGGAGGGCTACGGATGAGCAGTTCTTC.

The chain couples TRBV27 to TRBJ2-5, with D possibly being TRBD1 or TRBD2 (6 bases each). Trimming stripped 3 bases from V and 5 bases from J, with 13 bases between. The CDR3 loop spans 14 amino acids. Germline V gene data show CDR1 as MNHEY and CDR2 as SMNVEV (reference sequence). The CDR3 sequence is CASSFMVGGETQYF. Here the CDR3 DNA reads TGTGCCAGCAGTTTTATGGTAGGGGGGGAGACCCAGTACTTC.

The rearrangement joins TRBV12-5 to TRBJ2-7; D gene uncertain. V lost 6 bases and J lost 7, with 10 bases in between. Germline V gene lookup returns CDR1 LGHNT and CDR2 FRNRAP. This CDR3 is 11 amino acids long. CDR3 loop: CASGSGVEQYF. In DNA form, the CDR3 reads TGTGCTAGTGGGTCGGGTGTGGAGCAGTACTTC.